This T cell receptor beta chain comes out of a study of blood T cell repertoires in COVID-19 (dated by TCRdb to the early 2020s). For the wider study: Samples from collaborators originated in the United States, Italy and Spain and spanned both the acute and convalescent phases of COVID-19. The material from the prospective study consisted of cDNA or gDNA derived from T cells, B-cell-depleted T cells, or PBMCs. Deeply sampled blood TCRbeta repertoires from subjects exposed to, actively infected with, or recovered from COVID-19 were included in the dataset. The repertoires were released in a freely available public database intended as a resource for research on the immune response to SARS-CoV-2. Samples came from the ongoing ImmuneRACE study (first 160 participants) plus 1,254 subjects from 6 global collaborators. Sample metadata almost always included a de-identified subject ID, COVID-19 status, age in years and sex. Where HLA class I and class II types were available, the types were taken from metadata supplied by the sample provider, not from assay-based typing.

Remarks on this clone: Its target antigen remains unknown. No much larger clone exists at a distance of one base, and base qualities are not known.

Collaborating institutions collected whole blood in K2EDTA tubes following their own protocols. Collaborator samples were shipped for TCRbeta analysis as frozen whole blood, isolated PBMCs, or DNA extracted from either sample type. What the study reported, not specific to this receptor: Clinical and demographic metadata were provided uncurated, with the amount varying by source and participant.

TCRbeta CDR3 regions were amplified from genomic DNA using the immunoSEQ Assay, a bias-controlled multiplex PCR. The study's own analysis went as follows. The number of nucleated cells in each sample was estimated from the amplification of reference gene primers within the assay. To quantify the absolute abundance of each unique TCRbeta CDR3 rearrangement, sequence reads were collapsed and filtered. For each sample, productive Simpson clonality was calculated as the square root of Simpson's diversity index across productive rearrangements. TCRdb limited this immuneACCESS table to in-frame rearrangements with V and J called. A share of clones is missing; checked studies link under half to unresolved V genes, and the rest is unexplained. V, J and clone size derive from that table, while D and trimming were established from the DNA sequence. In all, the sample holds 53,000 or so clones, and approximately 84% of those were seen once. The ten largest clones represent approximately 15% of the sample.

Germline trimming: 3 bases from V, 4 bases from J; junction bases outside gene matches: 3. Sequences SGDLS (CDR1) and YYNGEE (CDR2) are obtained from the germline V gene. The CDR3 holds 13 amino acids from the cysteine to the phenylalanine. CDR3 DNA only is kept here, 39 bases in frame from base 1. In this chain, TRBV9 is recombined with TRBJ1-2, with 7 bases aligning to TRBD1. The sequenced sample was peripheral blood. This clonotype originated in a man aged 65-85 years with active COVID-19. For the CDR3, the sequence is CASSASGGYGYTF. Here is the DNA: TGTGCCAGCAGCGCCTCAGGGGGCTATGGCTACACCTTC. With the rest looked up from the reference TRBV9 and TRBJ1-2 genes rather than sequenced, the full variable domain is DSGVTQTPKHLITATGQRVTLRCSPRSGDLSVYWYQQSLDQGLQFLIQYYNGEERAKGNILERFSAQQFPDLHSELNLSSLELGDSALYFCASSASGGYGYTFGSGTRLTVV.